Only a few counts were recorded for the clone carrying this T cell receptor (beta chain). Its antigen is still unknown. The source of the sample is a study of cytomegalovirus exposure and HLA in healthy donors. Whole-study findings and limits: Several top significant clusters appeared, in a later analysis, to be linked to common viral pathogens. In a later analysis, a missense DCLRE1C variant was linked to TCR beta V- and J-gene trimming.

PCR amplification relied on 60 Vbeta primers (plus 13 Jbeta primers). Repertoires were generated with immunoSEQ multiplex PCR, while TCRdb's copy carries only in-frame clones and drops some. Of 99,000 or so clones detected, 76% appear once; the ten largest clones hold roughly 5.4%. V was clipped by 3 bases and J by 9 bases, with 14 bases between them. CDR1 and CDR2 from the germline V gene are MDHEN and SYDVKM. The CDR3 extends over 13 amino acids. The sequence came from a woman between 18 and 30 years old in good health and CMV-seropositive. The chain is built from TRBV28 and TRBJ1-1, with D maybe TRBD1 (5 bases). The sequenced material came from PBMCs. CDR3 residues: CASSLISKGKAFF. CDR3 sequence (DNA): TGTGCCAGCAGTTTGATATCTAAGGGGAAAGCTTTCTTT.